The subject of this entry is one T cell receptor beta chain. Antigen: not known. This sample is drawn from a study of OX40 agonist ivuxolimab in advanced cancers. Overall study: Averaging about 60 years in age, with a range of roughly 23 to 80, the cohort was more than 75% male. General study results and limits: Clonal expansion by week 6 occurred in CD4+ and CD8+ blood T cells (at 0.1 to 3.0 mg/kg).

The V gene lost 2 bases and the J gene lost 2 bases, with 6 bases spanning the gap. This CDR3 has 13 residues. Looked up from germline, CDR1 is ENHRY and CDR2 is SYGVKD. Data came from immunoSEQ multiplex PCR; TCRdb stores just in-frame clones and leaves some out. The repertoire has more than 50,000 clones, 84% of them found once; the top ten carry more than 25%. The sequence was obtained from an adult with an advanced solid tumor such as melanoma, head and neck, liver or kidney cancer. The chain uses TRBV10-3 and TRBJ2-5; D not certain. Sequencing was performed on CD4+ or CD8+ T cells sorted from blood, taken in a trial of the OX40 agonist ivuxolimab. CDR3 sequence reads: CAISERLQETQYF. In nucleotides, the CDR3 is TGTGCCATCAGTGAGCGACTGCAAGAGACCCAGTACTTC.